This T cell receptor beta chain was sequenced during a study of blood T cell repertoires in COVID-19. V was clipped by 4 bases and J by 2 bases; unmatched bases: 5. This CDR3 comprises 16 residues. Germline V gene sequence: CDR1 SGHAT, CDR2 FQNNGV. Profiled with immunoSEQ multiplex PCR; TCRdb holds only in-frame clones, not every one. The sample lists about 200,000 clones; around 87% were seen once. The J gene is TRBJ2-3, the V gene TRBV11-2; TRBD2 agrees at 11 bases. Sequenced sample: peripheral blood. This sequence originates from a man between 60 and 70 years old who had recovered from COVID-19. DNA for the CDR3: TGTGCCAGCAGCTCCTCTAGCGGGAGGTCCACAGATACGCAGTATTTT. This codes for CASSSSSGRSTDTQYF.